This TCR beta chain derives from a study of post-analysis software for immune sequencing data (dated by TCRdb to between 2015 and 2017). Regarding the complete study: The recorded disease courses included relapsing-remitting, secondary progressive and progressive-relapsing multiple sclerosis, and some patients had no subtype annotation. A subset of samples was prepared in parallel using single-end sample barcoding, then pooled and co-amplified after Illumina adapter ligation. The patient repertoires were set against eleven to twelve previously published healthy control repertoires from donors whose ages ranged from roughly 6 to 26 years. General study outcomes and caveats: Direct clustering with F measure showed strong co-clustering of samples prepared in the same batch, prompting a batch-effect correction. A handful of TRBV segments, including TRBV5-6, TRBV5-1 and TRBV20-1, were significantly more frequent in patients than controls. The control group was slightly older than the multiple sclerosis patient group. Significantly lower normalized Chao1 diversity was found in multiple sclerosis patients than in controls, suggesting substantial peripheral T-cell clonal expansion.

Receptor libraries were prepared by PCR. Sequencing was performed on an Illumina HiSeq 2500. To reduce PCR and sequencing biases, unique molecular identifiers were incorporated into the TCR beta cDNA libraries. Per 1 to 10 million input T cells, roughly 500,000 cDNA molecules were obtained, such that each molecule approximated one T cell. Patient libraries were prepared and sequenced with the same protocol used for the earlier healthy control dataset. Samples belonging to the same batch were prepared together, multiplexed and sequenced on a shared HiSeq lane. The authors' analysis ran thus. Raw barcoded reads were processed with MIGEC, discarding single-read molecular identifier groups before consensus assembly and CDR3 extraction. VDJtools was used for post-analysis of the clonotype tables, and diversity was normalized by down-sampling every dataset to the size of the smallest sample. In repertoire overlap clustering, CDR3 amino acid sequences, but not nucleotide sequences, were matched to correct batch-related cross-sample contamination. The raw public data were reprocessed by TCRdb itself: fastp quality trimming at Q25, MiXCR clonotype calling, in-frame beta chains only. Rows with one shared CDR3 protein collapse into an entry with the most common genes and DNA. These V and J calls are TCRdb output, not the study's own analysis. This sample is represented by 700,000 to 900,000 distinct CDR3 sequences; around 46% of them were singletons. The ten largest make up over 4.5% of the sample.

On this clonotype itself: It has no known antigen specificity. Base qualities are missing; no much larger clone stands one base away.

To demonstrate the VDJtools post-analysis software, TCR beta repertoires were profiled from the peripheral blood of roughly 12 young patients with multiple sclerosis. Multiple sclerosis patients were children and adolescents aged about 6 to 17 years. CDR1 and CDR2, per the germline V gene, are MNHEY and SVGEGT. From its cysteine to its phenylalanine, the CDR3 spans 15 amino acids. Only the CDR3 DNA is retained, 45 bases long and in frame from the first base. Trimming leaves V shorter by 4 bases and J shorter by 1 base, with the junction holding 4 bases beyond the gene matches. This receptor was identified in a girl aged 10 to 17 with multiple sclerosis. Input material: blood. This receptor chain uses TRBV6-2 or TRBV6-3 and TRBJ2-5; TRBD1 lines up with 9 middle nucleotides. The CDR3 protein: CASSSSDRGQETQYF. The DNA sequence is given as TGTGCCAGCAGTTCCTCGGACAGGGGCCAAGAGACCCAGTACTTC.